This TCR beta chain appears in the sequencing data of a study of identifying expanded T cells in peripheral blood. The repertoire was sequenced with immunoSEQ multiplex PCR; TCRdb's copy has only in-frame clones and lacks some. The sample carries around 80,000 clones, under 90% recorded once. As for this clone: Its antigen is currently unknown.

General study points: Approximately 1.1 clones differed between technical replicates, versus around 15 and 19 over time.

Trimming took off 7 bases at V and 6 bases at J, with 18 bases between the two ends. The CDR3 consists of 13 residues. CDR1 is SQVTM, CDR2 ANQGSEA, per germline. The receptor was isolated from a person aged 18 to 69 in good health. The rearrangement joins TRBV29-1 to TRBJ1-2, with TRBD1 as a possible D gene (6 bases). Sequenced material: blood. The DNA of the CDR3 is TGCAGCGCCAAAACCCAGGGGTTTGATGGCTACACCTTC. Protein sequence: CSAKTQGFDGYTF. Supplemented by reference TRBV29-1 and TRBJ1-2, the full variable domain reads SAVISQKPSRDICQRGTSLTIQCQVDSQVTMMFWYRQQPGQSLTLIATANQGSEATYESGFVIDKFPISRPNLTFSTLTVSNMSPEDSSIYLCSAKTQGFDGYTFGSGTRLTVV.